This T cell receptor (beta chain) was retrieved from a study of T cells in Graves' hyperthyroidism and ophthalmopathy. This CDR3 spans 14 amino acids. CDR1 and CDR2 (germline): SNHLY, FYNNEI. It was RNA transcripts that yielded the amplified TCR beta CDR3 regions. RT-PCR in the first round (using the HTBI primer set) targeted the TCR CDR3. TCRdb used MiXCR to reprocess the multiplex PCR reads, holding one entry per CDR3 protein. The sample comprises around 600,000 distinct CDR3 sequences, just under 45% of which are singletons, and about 7.2% rests with the top ten. It was uncontrolled infection, other autoimmune disease, pregnancy or lactation that excluded patients. Diagnostic decisions used clinical symptoms, serum thyroxine and TRAb, thyroid ultrasound and orbital computed tomography. Study-wide results and limits: Blood samples included most of the expanded thyroid clonotypes exceeding 0.001. Median prediction lead before ophthalmopathy onset was 6 to 8 months with the model.

This clonotype was counted a few times. Its antigen is currently unknown. An end of the junction does not agree with germline; a read error may underlie this. The source of this sequence is an adult man with Graves' disease, either hyperthyroidism or ophthalmopathy (not recorded which). The sequenced sample consisted of peripheral blood or thyroid tissue (not recorded which). V usage is TRBV2 and J usage is TRBJ1-2; D call uncertain. CDR3: CASSQDIIDYGYTF. CDR3 bases: TGCGCCAGCAGCCAAGATATCATAGACTATGGCTACACCTTC.